These 16 T cell receptor beta chains share one sample of origin, sequenced in a study of human T cells and chemical hapten exposure. From the RACE reads, TCRdb called clonotypes with MiXCR, one entry per CDR3 protein. The sample lists about 270,000 distinct CDR3 sequences; around 7.7% were seen once. This sample's time point: pre-sensitization, week 0. Regarding treatment: therapeutic diphenylcyclopropenone sensitization with weekly scalp DPC. The sample consisted of whole blood, taken in connection with sensitization to the hapten diphenylcyclopropenone (DPC). These receptors all stem from a man between 18 and 35 years old with alopecia areata. Some clones in this sample may be carry-over from other donors' samples.

This clonotype was detected only once. The junction departs from the called germline gene at one end, perhaps through a read error. The rearrangement links TRBV7-2 to TRBJ1-5; 7 bases align to TRBD1. The CDR3 covers 13 residues. The germline CDR1 and CDR2 sequences are SGHTA and FQGNSA. CDR3 sequence reads: CAGSLEGAQPQHF. Written as DNA, the CDR3 is TGTGCCGGCAGCCTTGAGGGGGCCCAGCCCCAGCATTTT.

Ten or more counts support this clonotype. V gene TRBV12-5 combines with J gene TRBJ2-1; D is perhaps TRBD1 or TRBD2 (5 bases each). The CDR3 contains 14 residues. Germline V gene sequence: CDR1 LGHNT, CDR2 FRNRAP. The V and J ends lost 5 bases and 10 bases respectively, with 18 bases between them. The CDR3 DNA is TGTGCTAGTGGTGTCGGGGACGGGCAGGGAGAGCAGTTCTTC. It is translated as CASGVGDGQGEQFF.

The rearrangement joins TRBV11-1 to TRBJ1-1; 8 nucleotides line up with TRBD1. Trimming took 5 bases from V and 1 from J; bases not matched to a gene: 15. Looked up from germline, CDR1 is SGHAT and CDR2 is FQDESV (reference sequence). CDR3 length equals 18 residues. The CDR3 sequence is CASSPKGQGARRNTEAFF. CDR3 coding DNA: TGTGCCAGCAGCCCTAAGGGGCAGGGGGCCCGGAGGAACACTGAAGCTTTCTTT.

V is TRBV5-6 and J is TRBJ1-4; D is unclear. V was pared by 0 bases and J by 3 bases, with 12 bases between. The CDR3 is made up of 16 amino acids. CDR1 and CDR2 from the germline V gene are SGHDT and YYEEEE. CDR3 protein: CASSLEWGRANEKLFF. Written as DNA, the CDR3 is TGTGCCAGCAGCTTGGAGTGGGGTAGGGCTAATGAAAAACTGTTTTTT.

This clonotype was counted only a few times. The chain recombines TRBV24-1 with TRBJ2-1, with 9 positions matching TRBD2. With 3 bases clipped from V and 3 bases from J, the junction kept 5 bases outside the gene matches. The germline gives CDR1 KGHDR, CDR2 SFDVKD. This CDR3 spans 16 amino acids. DNA for the CDR3: TGTGCCACCAGTGATCCTAGCGGGGACAACTACAATGAGCAGTTCTTC. Residues: CATSDPSGDNYNEQFF.

This clonotype has more than one count but fewer than ten. This sequence joins TRBV10-3 and TRBJ1-2; D unresolved. The V end lost 0 bases, the J end lost 0 bases, and 5 bases lay between the germline ends. The CDR3 length is 14 residues. The V gene's germline CDR1 is ENHRY and CDR2 SYGVKD. The CDR3 here is CAISESSANYGYTF. DNA of the CDR3: TGTGCCATCAGTGAGTCGTCAGCTAACTATGGCTACACCTTC.

There are many counts of this clonotype. V is TRBV5-1 and J is TRBJ1-1; D uncertain. CDR3 length: 18 residues. The germline gives CDR1 SGHRS, CDR2 YFSETQ. V was pared by 1 base and J by 0 bases, with 19 bases between. CDR3 nucleotide sequence: TGCGCCAGCAGCTTGCCTCACTTCACAGTTGACCTGAACACTGAAGCTTTCTTT. As protein: CASSLPHFTVDLNTEAFF.

This clonotype was picked up a small number of times. V gene TRBV10-3 combines with J gene TRBJ1-1, with 9 nucleotides matching TRBD1. The CDR3 consists of 12 residues. Trimming at V came to 6 bases and at J to 6 bases, leaving 2 bases not matched to a gene. Germline CDR1 and CDR2: ENHRY and SYGVKD. CDR3 DNA sequence: TGTGCCATCAGCGACAGGGGGTCTGAAGCTTTCTTT. This translates into CAISDRGSEAFF.

This clonotype has ten or more counts. This rearrangement joins TRBV4-1 to TRBJ1-2; D possibly corresponds to TRBD1 (5 bases). V shed 0 bases and J shed 0 bases, with 11 bases lying between them. CDR1 is MGHRA, CDR2 YSYEKL, per germline. The CDR3 spans 16 residues. CDR3 in DNA: TGCGCCAGCAGCCAAGATCGGGACGTATCTAACTATGGCTACACCTTC. It specifies CASSQDRDVSNYGYTF.

This clonotype was counted ten times or more. The rearrangement joins TRBV7-3 to TRBJ1-5, with 7 bases aligning to TRBD1. CDR3 length equals 15 residues. CDR1 SGHTA and CDR2 FQGTGA come from the germline V gene. V was pared by 4 bases and J by 4 bases, with 7 bases of the junction left unmatched. CDR3 nucleotides: TGTGCCAGCAGCTGGGACAGAACAGCGAATCAGCCCCAGCATTTT. Its translation: CASSWDRTANQPQHF. Full variable domain (missing parts from reference TRBV7-3 and TRBJ1-5): GAGVSQTPSNKVTEKGKYVELRCDPISGHTALYWYRQSLGQGPEFLIYFQGTGAADDSGLPNDRFFAVRPEGSVSTLKIQRTERGDSAVYLCASSWDRTANQPQHFGDGTRLSIL.

The chain employs TRBV20-1 and TRBJ1-1; D call uncertain. The CDR3 length is 9 residues. V shed 6 bases and J shed 5 bases, with 4 bases lying between them. Germline V gene lookup returns CDR1 DFQATT and CDR2 SNEGSKA (reference sequence). CDR3 residues: CSAGTEAFF. The DNA for the CDR3 is TGCAGTGCGGGGACTGAAGCTTTCTTT.

J is TRBJ1-5 and V is TRBV6-2 or TRBV6-3, with D hard to call. The CDR3 length is 14 residues. The germline V and J ends were trimmed by 2 bases and 5 bases, with 10 bases remaining between them. The V gene's germline CDR1 is MNHEY and CDR2 SVGEGT. This CDR3 is CASSYPWIDQPQHF. CDR3 DNA sequence: TGTGCCAGCAGTTACCCATGGATAGATCAGCCCCAGCATTTT.

The CDR3 DNA reads as TGTGCCAGCTCATCCGGGACTACCTACGAGCAGTACGTC. This sequence encodes CASSSGTTYEQYV. The chain recombines TRBV18 with TRBJ2-7; the match to TRBD2 covers 7 bases. Trimming removed 5 bases from V and 2 bases from J; junction bases left unmatched: 3. Looked up from germline, CDR1 is KGHSH and CDR2 is LQKENI. The CDR3 spans 13 residues.

This chain links TRBV10-3 with TRBJ2-1; TRBD1 or TRBD2 may be the D gene (5 bases each). Trimming left V 3 bases short and J 9 bases short, with 12 bases between. CDR1 is ENHRY, CDR2 SYGVKD, per germline. The CDR3 runs 13 residues. CDR3 residues: CAISEVSGSEQFF. The DNA for the CDR3 is TGTGCCATCAGTGAAGTGTCAGGGAGTGAGCAGTTCTTC.

The chain joins TRBV6-5 to TRBJ1-2; no clear D. The germline V gene encodes CDR1 MNHEY and CDR2 SVGAGI. CDR3 size: 14 residues. Trimming pared 6 bases from V and 2 bases from J, leaving 13 bases between. The CDR3 reads CASSPVGGNYGYTF. Here the CDR3 DNA reads TGTGCCAGCAGCCCCGTGGGAGGAAACTATGGCTACACCTTC.

This clonotype was seen only a few times. The J gene is TRBJ1-2, the V gene TRBV7-2; D is possibly TRBD1 (6 bases). Germline CDR1 is SGHTA and CDR2 is FQGNSA. Trimming cost V 2 bases and J 1 base, with 17 bases left between them. There are 17 residues in the CDR3. The DNA for the CDR3 is TGTGCCAGCAGCTTACGGTCGTATGGGGGGCGTAACTATGGCTACACCTTC. Its translation is CASSLRSYGGRNYGYTF.